This TCR beta chain was documented in a study of OX40 agonist ivuxolimab in advanced cancers. Generated by immunoSEQ multiplex PCR, the TCRdb table keeps only in-frame clones and is missing some. The sample records around 94,000 clones, approximately 85% being singletons. The CDR3 is 11 residues long. Germline CDR1 SQVTM, CDR2 ANQGSEA. On this clone itself: At one end the junction does not follow the germline gene, possibly because of a read error.

The sequence was collected from an adult with an advanced solid tumor such as melanoma, head and neck, liver or kidney cancer. Sequencing used CD4+ or CD8+ T cells sorted from blood, obtained in a trial of the OX40 agonist ivuxolimab. The J gene is TRBJ1-4, the V gene TRBV29-1; no clear D gene. This CDR3 reads CSVQEGEKLFF. CDR3 coding DNA: TGCAGCGTTCAAGAAGGAGAAAAACTGTTTTTT.